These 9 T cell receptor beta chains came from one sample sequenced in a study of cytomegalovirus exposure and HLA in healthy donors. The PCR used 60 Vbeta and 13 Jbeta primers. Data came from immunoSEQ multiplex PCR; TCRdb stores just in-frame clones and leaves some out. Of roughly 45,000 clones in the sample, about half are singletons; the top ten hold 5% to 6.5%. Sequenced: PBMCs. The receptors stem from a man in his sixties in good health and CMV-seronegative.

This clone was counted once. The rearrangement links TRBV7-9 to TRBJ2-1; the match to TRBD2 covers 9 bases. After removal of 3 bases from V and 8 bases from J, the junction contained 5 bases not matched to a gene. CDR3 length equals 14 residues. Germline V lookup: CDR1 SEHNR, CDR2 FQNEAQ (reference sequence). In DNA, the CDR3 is TGTGCCAGCAGCTTCACTAGCGGGCCGTATGAGCAGTTCTTC. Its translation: CASSFTSGPYEQFF.

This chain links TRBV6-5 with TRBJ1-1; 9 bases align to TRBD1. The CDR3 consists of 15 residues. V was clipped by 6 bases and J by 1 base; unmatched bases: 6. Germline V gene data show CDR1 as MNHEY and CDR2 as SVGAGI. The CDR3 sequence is CASRVQGAANTEAFF. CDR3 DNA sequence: TGTGCCAGCAGGGTACAGGGGGCAGCGAACACTGAAGCTTTCTTT.

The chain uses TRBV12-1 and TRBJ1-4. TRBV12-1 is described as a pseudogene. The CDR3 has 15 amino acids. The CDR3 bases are TGTGCCAGCAGCAGCTCAAGCCGTTACTCTGAAAAACTGTTTTTT. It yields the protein CASSSSSRYSEKLFF.

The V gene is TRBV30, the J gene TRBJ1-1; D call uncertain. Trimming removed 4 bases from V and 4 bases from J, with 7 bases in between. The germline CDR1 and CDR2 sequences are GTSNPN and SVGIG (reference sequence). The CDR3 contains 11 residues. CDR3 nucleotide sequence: TGTGCCTGGACCGGTCGCACTGAAGCTTTCTTT. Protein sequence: CAWTGRTEAFF.

The CDR3 loop reads CASSSRTSGRARNEQFF. The CDR3 nucleotides read TGTGCCAGCAGCTCGCGGACTAGCGGGAGGGCCAGGAATGAGCAGTTCTTC. This sequence joins TRBV5-4 and TRBJ2-1; 15 bases are shared with TRBD2. Germline V gene data show CDR1 as SGHNT and CDR2 as YYREEE (reference sequence). The CDR3 covers 17 residues. V was pared by 3 bases and J by 7 bases, with 8 bases of the junction left unmatched.

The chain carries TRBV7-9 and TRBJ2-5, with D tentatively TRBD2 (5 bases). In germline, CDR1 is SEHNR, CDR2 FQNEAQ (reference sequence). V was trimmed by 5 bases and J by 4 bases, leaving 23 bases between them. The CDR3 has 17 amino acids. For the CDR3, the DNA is TGTGCCAGCAGCCTCGGGATCCTTGACTTTAAGGGAGAGACCCAGTACTTC. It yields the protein CASSLGILDFKGETQYF.

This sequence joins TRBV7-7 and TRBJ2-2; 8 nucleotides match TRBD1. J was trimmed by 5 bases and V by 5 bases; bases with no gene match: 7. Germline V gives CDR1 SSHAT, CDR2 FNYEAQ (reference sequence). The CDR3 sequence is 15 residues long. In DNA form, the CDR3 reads TGTGCCAGCAGCGAAGGGACAGGCCGAACCGGGGAGCTGTTTTTT. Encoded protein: CASSEGTGRTGELFF.

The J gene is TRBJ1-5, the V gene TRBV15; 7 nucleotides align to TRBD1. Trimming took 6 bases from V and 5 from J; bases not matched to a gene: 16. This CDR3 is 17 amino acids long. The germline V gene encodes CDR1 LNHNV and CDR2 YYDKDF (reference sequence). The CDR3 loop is CATSGQASAGGYQPQHF. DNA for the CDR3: TGTGCCACCAGTGGACAGGCGTCGGCAGGCGGGTATCAGCCCCAGCATTTT. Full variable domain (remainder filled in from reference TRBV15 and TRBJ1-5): DAMVIQNPRYQVTQFGKPVTLSCSQTLNHNVMYWYQQKSSQAPKLLFHYYDKDFNNEADTPDNFQSRRPNTSFCFLDIRSPGLGDTAMYLCATSGQASAGGYQPQHFGDGTRLSIL.

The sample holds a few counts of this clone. This chain's CDR3 is CSVAQGTNTEAFF. The CDR3 DNA is TGCAGCGTTGCCCAGGGAACGAACACTGAAGCTTTCTTT. The gene calls are TRBV29-1 and TRBJ1-1, with D possibly being TRBD1 (5 bases). This CDR3 contains 13 residues. Trimming took 4 bases from V and 1 from J, leaving 10 bases between them. CDR1 SQVTM and CDR2 ANQGSEA come from the germline V gene.